The 4 T cell receptor beta chains reported below all come from one sample, sequenced in a study of human T cells and chemical hapten exposure. TCRdb re-called the RACE reads with MiXCR, one entry per CDR3 protein. The sample shows 140,000 or so distinct CDR3 sequences, about 12% of them seen only once. Specified time point: patch test 2, 6 weeks after DPC sensitization. Treatment of the sample: therapeutic diphenylcyclopropenone sensitization with weekly scalp DPC. The sequencing here drew on whole blood, taken in connection with sensitization to the hapten diphenylcyclopropenone (DPC). These receptors were taken from a woman aged 45-59 years with alopecia areata. Some clones in this sample may be carry-over from other donors' samples.

The V and J genes are TRBV20-1 and TRBJ2-1; possible D gene TRBD2, 6 bases. The CDR3 is 13 residues long. V lost 0 bases to trimming and J lost 10 bases, with 13 bases between them. The germline V gene has CDR1 DFQATT and CDR2 SNEGSKA (reference sequence). DNA of the CDR3: TGCAGTGCTAGAGATCGGGGGAGGCCGGAGCAGTTCTTC. Its protein product is CSARDRGRPEQFF.

The rearrangement joins TRBV6-2 or TRBV6-3 to TRBJ1-2; TRBD1 matches at 7 bases. Trimming took 6 bases from V and 8 from J; bases not matched to a gene: 12. The CDR3 contains 14 residues. CDR1 and CDR2 (germline): MNHEY, SVGEGT. CDR3 nucleotide sequence: TGTGCCAGCAGACTGACAGGGACGGTAGGCGGCTACACCTTC. Encoded protein: CASRLTGTVGGYTF.

V and J are TRBV18 and TRBJ2-7; 10 bases are a match to TRBD1. With V trimmed by 4 bases and J by 5 bases, 2 bases remained unmatched. CDR3 length: 13 residues. CDR1 and CDR2 from the germline V gene are KGHSH and LQKENI. In DNA form, the CDR3 reads TGTGCCAGCTCACGGGGACAGGGGAACGAGCAGTACTTC. Translating gives CASSRGQGNEQYF.

This chain uses TRBV24-1 with TRBJ2-3; 9 bases agree with TRBD1. Germline V lookup: CDR1 KGHDR, CDR2 SFDVKD. The CDR3 is 16 amino acids. Trimming removed 3 bases from V and 4 bases from J; junction bases left unmatched: 7. The CDR3 DNA follows: TGTGCCACCAGTGATGAAGAACGGACAGGGGCAGATACGCAGTATTTT. It yields the protein CATSDEERTGADTQYF.